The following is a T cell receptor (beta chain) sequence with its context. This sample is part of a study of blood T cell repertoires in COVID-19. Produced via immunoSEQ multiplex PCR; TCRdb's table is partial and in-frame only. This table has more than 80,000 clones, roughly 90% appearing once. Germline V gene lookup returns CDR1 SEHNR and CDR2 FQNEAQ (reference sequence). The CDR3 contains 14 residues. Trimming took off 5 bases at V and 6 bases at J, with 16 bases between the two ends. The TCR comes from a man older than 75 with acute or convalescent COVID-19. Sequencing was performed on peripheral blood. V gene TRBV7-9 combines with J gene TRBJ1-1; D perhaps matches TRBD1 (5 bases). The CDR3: CASSVRDGSSEAFF. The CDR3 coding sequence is TGTGCCAGCAGCGTTAGGGACGGGAGTTCTGAAGCTTTCTTT.